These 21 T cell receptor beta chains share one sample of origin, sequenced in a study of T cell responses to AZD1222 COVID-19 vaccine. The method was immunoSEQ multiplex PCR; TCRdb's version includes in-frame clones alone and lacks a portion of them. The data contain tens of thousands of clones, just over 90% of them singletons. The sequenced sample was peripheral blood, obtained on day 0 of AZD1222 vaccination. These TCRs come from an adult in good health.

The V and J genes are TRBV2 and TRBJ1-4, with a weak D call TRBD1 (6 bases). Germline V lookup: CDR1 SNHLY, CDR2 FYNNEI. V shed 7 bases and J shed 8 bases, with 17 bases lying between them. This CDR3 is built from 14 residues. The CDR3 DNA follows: TGTGCCAGCAAGGACGGGGGGGCGAACGAAAAACTGTTTTTT. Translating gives CASKDGGANEKLFF.

CDR3 coding DNA: TGCGCCAGCAGCATACGACAGGTCAGCACCGGGGAGCTGTTTTTT. Amino acid sequence: CASSIRQVSTGELFF. The genes are TRBV5-1 and TRBJ2-2; the D gene is possibly TRBD1 (6 bases). This CDR3 region has 15 residues. Germline V gene sequence: CDR1 SGHRS, CDR2 YFSETQ. V was cut by 4 bases and J by 4 bases, with 14 bases left in between. Full variable domain (outside the CDR3, taken from reference TRBV5-1 and TRBJ2-2): KAGVTQTPRYLIKTRGQQVTLSCSPISGHRSVSWYQQTPGQGLQFLFEYFSETQRNKGNFPGRFSGRQFSNSRSEMNVSTLELGDSALYLCASSIRQVSTGELFFGEGSRLTVL.

For the CDR3, the DNA is TGTGCCAGCAGTGGCAGTAGTAACGGTGAGCAGTTCTTC. It translates to CASSGSSNGEQFF. The chain carries TRBV2 and TRBJ2-1; D gene unclear. Per the germline V gene, CDR1 is SNHLY and CDR2 is FYNNEI. This CDR3 spans 13 amino acids. Deletions cut 4 bases from V and 9 bases from J, with 13 bases between.

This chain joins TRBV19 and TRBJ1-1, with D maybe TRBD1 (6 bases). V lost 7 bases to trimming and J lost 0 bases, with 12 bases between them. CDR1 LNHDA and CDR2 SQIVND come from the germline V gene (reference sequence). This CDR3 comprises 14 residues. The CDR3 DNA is TGTGCCAGTAAGGGGGGGACCGTGAACACTGAAGCTTTCTTT. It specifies CASKGGTVNTEAFF.

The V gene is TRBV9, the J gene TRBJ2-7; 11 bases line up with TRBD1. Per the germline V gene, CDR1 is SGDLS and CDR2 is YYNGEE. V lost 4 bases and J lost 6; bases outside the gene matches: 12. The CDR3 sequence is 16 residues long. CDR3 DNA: TGTGCCAGCAGCCCAGAGCCGGGACAGGGGGGCGTCGAGCAGTACTTC. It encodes CASSPEPGQGGVEQYF.

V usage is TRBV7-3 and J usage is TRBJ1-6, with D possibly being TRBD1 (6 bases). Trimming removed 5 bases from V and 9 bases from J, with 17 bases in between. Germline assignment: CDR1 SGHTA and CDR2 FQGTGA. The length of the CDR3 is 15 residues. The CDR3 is CASSPGGGGSSPLHF. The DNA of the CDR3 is TGTGCCAGCAGCCCCGGTGGGGGGGGCAGTTCACCCCTCCACTTT.

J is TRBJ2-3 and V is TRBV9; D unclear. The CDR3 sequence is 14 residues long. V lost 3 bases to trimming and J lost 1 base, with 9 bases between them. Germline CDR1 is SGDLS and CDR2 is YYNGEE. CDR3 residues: CASSGAGRTDTQYF. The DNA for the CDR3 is TGTGCCAGCAGCGGGGCAGGACGCACAGATACGCAGTATTTT.

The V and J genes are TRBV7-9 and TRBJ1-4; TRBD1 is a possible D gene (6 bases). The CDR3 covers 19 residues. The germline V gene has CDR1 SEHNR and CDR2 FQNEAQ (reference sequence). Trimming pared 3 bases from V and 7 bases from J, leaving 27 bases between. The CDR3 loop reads CASSLFGTPRIGIREKLFF. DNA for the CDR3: TGTGCCAGCAGCTTGTTCGGGACACCGAGAATCGGAATACGTGAAAAACTGTTTTTT.

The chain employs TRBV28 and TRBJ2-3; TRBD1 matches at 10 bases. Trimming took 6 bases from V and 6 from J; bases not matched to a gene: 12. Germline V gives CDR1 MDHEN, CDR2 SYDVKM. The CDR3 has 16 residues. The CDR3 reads CASSPTGQGVWDTQYF. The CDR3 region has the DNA TGTGCCAGCAGCCCTACTGGACAGGGGGTTTGGGATACGCAGTATTTT.

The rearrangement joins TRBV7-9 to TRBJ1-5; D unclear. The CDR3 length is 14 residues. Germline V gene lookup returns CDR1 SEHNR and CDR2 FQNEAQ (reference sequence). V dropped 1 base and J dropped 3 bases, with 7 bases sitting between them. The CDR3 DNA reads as TGTGCCAGCAGCTTAGACGGTTTCAATCAGCCCCAGCATTTT. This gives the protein CASSLDGFNQPQHF.

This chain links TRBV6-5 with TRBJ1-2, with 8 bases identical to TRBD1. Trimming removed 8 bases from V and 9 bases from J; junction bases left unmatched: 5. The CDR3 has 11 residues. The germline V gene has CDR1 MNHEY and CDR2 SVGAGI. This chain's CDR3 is CASSTGGRYTF. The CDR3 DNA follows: TGTGCCAGCTCTACAGGGGGTCGCTACACCTTC.

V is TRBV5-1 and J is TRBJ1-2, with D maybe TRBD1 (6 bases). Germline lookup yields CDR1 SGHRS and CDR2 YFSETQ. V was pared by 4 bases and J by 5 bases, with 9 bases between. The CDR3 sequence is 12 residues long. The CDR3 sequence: CASSQDSYGYTF. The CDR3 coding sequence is TGCGCCAGCAGCCAGGACAGTTATGGCTACACCTTC.

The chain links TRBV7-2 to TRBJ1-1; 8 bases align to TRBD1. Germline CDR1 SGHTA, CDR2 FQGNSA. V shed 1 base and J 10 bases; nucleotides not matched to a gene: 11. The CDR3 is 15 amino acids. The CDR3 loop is CASSLGVAGQGIAFF. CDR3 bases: TGTGCCAGCAGCTTAGGGGTTGCCGGACAGGGCATAGCTTTCTTT.

The DNA for the CDR3 is TGTGCCAGCAGCCCGCAAGAGGGAGTCTATGGCTACACCTTC. It translates to CASSPQEGVYGYTF. The genes are TRBV3-1 (or the pseudogene TRBV3-2) and TRBJ1-2, with D hard to call. Trimming left V 4 bases short and J 4 bases short, with 13 bases between. CDR3 length: 14 amino acids. The germline CDR1 and CDR2 sequences are LGHDT and YNNKEL (reference sequence).

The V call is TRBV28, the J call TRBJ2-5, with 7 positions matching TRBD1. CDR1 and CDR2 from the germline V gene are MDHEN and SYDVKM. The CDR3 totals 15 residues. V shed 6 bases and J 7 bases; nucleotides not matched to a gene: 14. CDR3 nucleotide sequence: TGTGCCAGCAGCTCAACCGGGACAGCCCCAGGGACCCAGTACTTC. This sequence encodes CASSSTGTAPGTQYF.

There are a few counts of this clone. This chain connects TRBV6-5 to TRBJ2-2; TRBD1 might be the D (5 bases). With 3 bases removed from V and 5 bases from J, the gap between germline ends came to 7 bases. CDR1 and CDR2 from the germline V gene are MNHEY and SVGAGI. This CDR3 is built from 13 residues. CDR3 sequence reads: CASSYRGTGELFF. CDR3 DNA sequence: TGTGCCAGCAGTTATAGGGGAACCGGGGAGCTGTTTTTT.

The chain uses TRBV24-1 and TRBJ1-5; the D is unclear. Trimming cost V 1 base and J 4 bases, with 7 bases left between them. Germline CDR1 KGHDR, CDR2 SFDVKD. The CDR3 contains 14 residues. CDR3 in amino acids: CATSDFRGNQPQHF. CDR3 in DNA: TGTGCCACCAGTGATTTCCGGGGAAATCAGCCCCAGCATTTT.

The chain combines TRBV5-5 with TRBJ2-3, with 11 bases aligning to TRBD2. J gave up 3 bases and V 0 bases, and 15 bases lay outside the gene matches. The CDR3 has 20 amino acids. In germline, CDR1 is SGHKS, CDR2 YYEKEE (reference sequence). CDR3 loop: CASSLVWLAGGAVVTDTQYF. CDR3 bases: TGTGCCAGCAGCTTGGTGTGGCTAGCGGGGGGTGCTGTGGTGACAGATACGCAGTATTTT.

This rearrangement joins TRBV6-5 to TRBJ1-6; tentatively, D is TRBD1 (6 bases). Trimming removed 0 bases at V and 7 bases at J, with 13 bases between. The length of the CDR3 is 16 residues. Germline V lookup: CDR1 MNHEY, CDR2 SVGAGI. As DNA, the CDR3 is TGTGCCAGCAGTTACTCTAGGACAGCCAGGAATTCACCCCTCCACTTT. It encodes CASSYSRTARNSPLHF.

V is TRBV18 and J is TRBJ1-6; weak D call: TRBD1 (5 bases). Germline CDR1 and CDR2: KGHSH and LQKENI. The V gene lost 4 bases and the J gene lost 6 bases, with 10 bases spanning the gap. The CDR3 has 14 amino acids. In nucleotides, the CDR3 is TGTGCCAGCTCACAGGGGACCCTTAATTCACCCCTCCACTTT. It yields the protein CASSQGTLNSPLHF.

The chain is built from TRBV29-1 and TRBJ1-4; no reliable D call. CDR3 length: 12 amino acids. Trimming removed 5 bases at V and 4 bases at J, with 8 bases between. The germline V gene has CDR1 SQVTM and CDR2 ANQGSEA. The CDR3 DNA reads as TGCAGCGTTAAACCATTTAATGAAAAACTGTTTTTT. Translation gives CSVKPFNEKLFF.